This T cell receptor (beta chain) was sequenced during a study of response to subunit inactivated influenza vaccine. TCRdb analysed the RT-PCR reads with MiXCR anew, one entry per CDR3 protein. The data hold 500,000 to 600,000 distinct CDR3 sequences, with 14% observed a single time. Looked up from germline, CDR1 is SGHVS and CDR2 is FQNEAQ. Trimming removed 5 bases from V and 7 bases from J; junction bases left unmatched: 5. This CDR3 contains 15 residues. General study results and limits: It was the authors' suggestion that each seasonal influenza vaccination recruits few new T cells.

Remarks on this clonotype: Antigen unknown.

Source: PBMCs from blood, taken 12 days after vaccination. The source is a man aged 45-65 years who received an inactivated influenza vaccine. The chain combines TRBV7-8 with TRBJ2-7; TRBD2 agrees at 16 bases. The CDR3 reads CASSAGLAGGHEQYF. In DNA, the CDR3 is TGTGCCAGCAGCGCGGGACTAGCGGGGGGGCATGAGCAGTACTTC.